This TCR beta chain was documented in a study of blood T cell repertoires in COVID-19. The wider study: The origin of the acute and convalescent COVID-19 samples was the United States, Italy and Spain. The analysed material was cDNA or gDNA that came from T cells, B-cell-depleted T cells, or PBMCs.

Original data processing: Amplification with reference gene primers provided the estimates of nucleated cell counts. Measured with immunoSEQ multiplex PCR; TCRdb has only the in-frame clones, and not every one. That table gives V, J and clone size, and the DNA gave D and trimming. The sample lists 200,000 to 250,000 clones, about 80% occurring once. The CDR3 is 13 amino acids. CDR1 is SNHLY and CDR2 is FYNNEI in the germline V gene. Trimming left V 1 base short and J 10 bases short, with 11 bases between. The sequencing input was peripheral blood. J is TRBJ2-1 and V is TRBV2; D remains unclear. This TCR was sampled from a woman in her twenties or thirties who had recovered from COVID-19. This CDR3 is CASSEDYPREQFF. The DNA for the CDR3 is TGTGCCAGCAGTGAAGACTACCCAAGGGAGCAGTTCTTC.